The source of this T cell receptor beta chain is a study of blood T cell repertoires in COVID-19. Study context: Italy, Spain and the United States were the sources of the convalescent and acute COVID-19 samples. T cells, B-cell-depleted T cells, or PBMCs provided the cDNA or gDNA that served as material.

As originally analysed: Reference gene primer amplification yielded estimated nucleated cell counts. Repertoires were generated with immunoSEQ multiplex PCR, while TCRdb's copy carries only in-frame clones and drops some. For V, J and clone size, that table is used; D and trimming come from the DNA. The sample has about 180,000 clones, more than 70% seen once; the top ten hold roughly 7%. Germline CDR1 MNHEY, CDR2 SVGEGT. CDR3 length equals 14 residues. V dropped 2 bases and J dropped 8; count of bases not matched to a gene: 5. The sequenced sample was peripheral blood. The receptor's source is a man aged 45-60 years with active or convalescent COVID-19. V is TRBV6-2 or TRBV6-3 and J is TRBJ2-1; 8 nucleotides agree with TRBD2. The CDR3 loop reads CASSYQGLGYEQFF. CDR3 coding DNA: TGTGCCAGCAGTTACCAGGGACTAGGGTATGAGCAGTTCTTC.